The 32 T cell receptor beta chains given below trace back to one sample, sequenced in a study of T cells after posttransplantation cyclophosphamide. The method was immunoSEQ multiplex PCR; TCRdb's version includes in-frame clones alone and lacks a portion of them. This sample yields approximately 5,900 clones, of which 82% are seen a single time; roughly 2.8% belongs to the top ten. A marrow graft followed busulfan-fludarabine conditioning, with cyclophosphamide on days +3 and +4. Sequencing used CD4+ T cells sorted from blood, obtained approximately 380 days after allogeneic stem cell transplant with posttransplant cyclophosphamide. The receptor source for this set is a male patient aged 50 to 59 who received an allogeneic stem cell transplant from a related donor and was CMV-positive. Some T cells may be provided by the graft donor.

CDR3 amino acids: CASRIAGGPNEQFF. The CDR3 DNA sequence: TGTGCCAGCCGCATAGCGGGAGGGCCCAATGAGCAGTTCTTC. V gene TRBV11-2 combines with J gene TRBJ2-1, with TRBD2 matching 11 bases. The germline gives CDR1 SGHAT, CDR2 FQNNGV. CDR3 length: 14 amino acids. J lost 6 bases, V lost 8 bases, and 6 bases had no gene match.

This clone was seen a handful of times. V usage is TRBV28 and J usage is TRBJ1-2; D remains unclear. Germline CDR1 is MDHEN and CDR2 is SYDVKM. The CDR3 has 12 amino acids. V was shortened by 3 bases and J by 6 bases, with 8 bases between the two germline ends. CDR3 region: CASSFGVDGYTF. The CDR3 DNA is TGTGCCAGCAGTTTCGGGGTGGATGGCTACACCTTC.

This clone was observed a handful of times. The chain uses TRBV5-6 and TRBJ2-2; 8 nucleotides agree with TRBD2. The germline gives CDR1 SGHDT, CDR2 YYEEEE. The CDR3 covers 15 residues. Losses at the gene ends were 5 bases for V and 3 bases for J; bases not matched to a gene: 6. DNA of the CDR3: TGTGCCAGCAGTTCCGGGACTAGTGACACCGGGGAGCTGTTTTTT. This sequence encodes CASSSGTSDTGELFF.

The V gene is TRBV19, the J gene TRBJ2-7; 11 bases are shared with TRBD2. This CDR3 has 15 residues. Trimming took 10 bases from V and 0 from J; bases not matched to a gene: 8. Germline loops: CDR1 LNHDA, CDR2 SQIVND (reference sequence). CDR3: CATLRGLADSYEQYF. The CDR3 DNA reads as TGTGCCACCCTAAGGGGACTAGCGGACTCCTACGAGCAGTACTTC.

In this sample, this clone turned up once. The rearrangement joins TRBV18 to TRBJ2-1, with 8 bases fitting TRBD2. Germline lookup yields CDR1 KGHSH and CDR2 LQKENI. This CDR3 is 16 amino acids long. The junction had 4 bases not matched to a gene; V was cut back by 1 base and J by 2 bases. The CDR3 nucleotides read TGTGCCAGCTCACCACTCCCGGGACTAGCCTACAATGAGCAGTTCTTC. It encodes CASSPLPGLAYNEQFF.

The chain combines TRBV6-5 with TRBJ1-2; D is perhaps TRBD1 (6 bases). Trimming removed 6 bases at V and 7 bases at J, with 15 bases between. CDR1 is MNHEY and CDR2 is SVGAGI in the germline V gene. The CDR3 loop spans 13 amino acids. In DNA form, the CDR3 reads TGTGCCAGCAGACTACAGGGCCTCTCTGGCTACACCTTC. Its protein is CASRLQGLSGYTF.

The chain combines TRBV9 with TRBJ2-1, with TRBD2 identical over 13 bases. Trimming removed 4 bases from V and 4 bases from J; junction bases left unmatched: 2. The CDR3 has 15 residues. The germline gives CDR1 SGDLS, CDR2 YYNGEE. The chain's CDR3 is CASSRTSGSYNEQFF. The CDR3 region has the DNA TGTGCCAGCAGCCGGACTAGCGGGAGTTACAATGAGCAGTTCTTC.

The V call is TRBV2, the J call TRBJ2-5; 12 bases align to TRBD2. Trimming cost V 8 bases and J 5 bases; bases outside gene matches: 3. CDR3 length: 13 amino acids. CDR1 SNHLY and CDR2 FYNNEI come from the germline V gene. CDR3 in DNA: TGTGCCAGCGCTAGCGGGGGGGCGGAGACCCAGTACTTC. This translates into CASASGGAETQYF.

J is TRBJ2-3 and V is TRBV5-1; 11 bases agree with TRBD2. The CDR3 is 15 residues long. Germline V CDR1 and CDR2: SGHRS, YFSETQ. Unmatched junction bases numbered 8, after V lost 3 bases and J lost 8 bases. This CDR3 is CASSSTSGSGVTQYF. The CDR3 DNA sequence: TGCGCCAGCAGCTCAACTAGCGGGAGCGGGGTTACGCAGTATTTT.

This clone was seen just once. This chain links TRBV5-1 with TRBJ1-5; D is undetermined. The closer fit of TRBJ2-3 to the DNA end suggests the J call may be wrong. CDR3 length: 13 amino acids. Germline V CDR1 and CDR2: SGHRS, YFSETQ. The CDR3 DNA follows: TGCGCCAGCAGCTTGGGACTCAATCAGCCCCAGTATTTT. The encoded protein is CASSLGLNQPQYF.

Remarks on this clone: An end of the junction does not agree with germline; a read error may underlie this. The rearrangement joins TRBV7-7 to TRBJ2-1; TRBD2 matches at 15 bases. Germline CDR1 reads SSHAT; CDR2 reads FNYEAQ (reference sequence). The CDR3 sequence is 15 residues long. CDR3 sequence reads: CASSMGLAGGNEQFF. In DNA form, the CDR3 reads TGTGCTAGCAGCATGGGACTAGCGGGAGGCAATGAGCAGTTCTTC.

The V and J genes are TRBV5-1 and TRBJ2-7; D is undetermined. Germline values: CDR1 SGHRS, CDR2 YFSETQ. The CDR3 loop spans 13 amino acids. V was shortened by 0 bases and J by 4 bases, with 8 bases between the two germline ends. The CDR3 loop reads CASSLDTDYEQYF. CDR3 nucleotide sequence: TGCGCCAGCAGCTTGGACACCGATTACGAGCAGTACTTC. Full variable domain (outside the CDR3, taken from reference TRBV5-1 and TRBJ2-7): KAGVTQTPRYLIKTRGQQVTLSCSPISGHRSVSWYQQTPGQGLQFLFEYFSETQRNKGNFPGRFSGRQFSNSRSEMNVSTLELGDSALYLCASSLDTDYEQYFGPGTRLTVT.

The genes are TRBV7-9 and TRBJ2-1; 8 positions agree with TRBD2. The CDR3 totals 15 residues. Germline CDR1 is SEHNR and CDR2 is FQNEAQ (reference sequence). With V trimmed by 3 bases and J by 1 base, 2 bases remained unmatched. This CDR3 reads CASSFTSGSYNEQFF. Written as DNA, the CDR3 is TGTGCCAGCAGCTTCACTAGCGGTTCCTACAATGAGCAGTTCTTC.

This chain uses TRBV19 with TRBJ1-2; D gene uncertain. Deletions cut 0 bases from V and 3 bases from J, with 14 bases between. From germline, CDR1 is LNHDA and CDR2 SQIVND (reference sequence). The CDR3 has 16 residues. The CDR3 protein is CASSIDRTFAYYGYTF. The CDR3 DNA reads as TGTGCCAGTAGTATAGATAGGACTTTTGCCTACTATGGCTACACCTTC.

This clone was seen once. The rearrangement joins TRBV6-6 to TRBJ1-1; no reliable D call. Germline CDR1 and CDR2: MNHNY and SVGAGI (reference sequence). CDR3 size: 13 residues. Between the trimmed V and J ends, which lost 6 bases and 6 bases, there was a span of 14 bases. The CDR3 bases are TGTGCCAGCAGAACCCTATCGGGGTCTGAAGCTTTCTTT. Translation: CASRTLSGSEAFF.

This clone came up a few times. Written as DNA, the CDR3 is TGTGCCAGCAGCGAGGGACAGGGGGACGCGACCCAGTACTTC. Translated, it gives CASSEGQGDATQYF. This chain connects TRBV5-4 to TRBJ2-5; 11 nucleotides line up with TRBD1. CDR3 length: 14 residues. The V and J ends lost 4 bases and 7 bases, in that order; junction bases with no gene match: 6. CDR1 is SGHNT and CDR2 is YYREEE in the germline V gene (reference sequence).

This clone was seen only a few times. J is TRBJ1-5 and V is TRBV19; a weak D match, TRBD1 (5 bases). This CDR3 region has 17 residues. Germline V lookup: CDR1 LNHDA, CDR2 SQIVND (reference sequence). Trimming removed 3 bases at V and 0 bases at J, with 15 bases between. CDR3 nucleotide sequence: TGTGCCAGTAGTATCCAACGGGGGGGTTATAGCAATCAGCCCCAGCATTTT. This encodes CASSIQRGGYSNQPQHF.

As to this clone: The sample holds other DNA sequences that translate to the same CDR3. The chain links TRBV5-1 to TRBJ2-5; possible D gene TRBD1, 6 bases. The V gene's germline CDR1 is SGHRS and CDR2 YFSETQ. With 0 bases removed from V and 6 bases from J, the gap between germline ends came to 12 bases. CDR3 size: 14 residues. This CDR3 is CASSLGTAKQTQYF. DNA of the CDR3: TGCGCCAGCAGCTTGGGGACAGCAAAGCAGACCCAGTACTTC.

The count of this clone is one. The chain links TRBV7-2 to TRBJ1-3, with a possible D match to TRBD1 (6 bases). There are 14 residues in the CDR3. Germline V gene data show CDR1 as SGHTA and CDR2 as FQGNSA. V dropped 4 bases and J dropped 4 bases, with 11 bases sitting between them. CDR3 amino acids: CASSSPGAGNTIYF. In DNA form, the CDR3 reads TGTGCCAGCAGCTCGCCAGGGGCCGGAAACACCATATATTTT. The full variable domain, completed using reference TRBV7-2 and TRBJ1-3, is GAGVSQSPSNKVTEKGKDVELRCDPISGHTALYWYRQSLGQGLEFLIYFQGNSAPDKSGLPSDRFSAERTGGSVSTLTIQRTQQEDSAVYLCASSSPGAGNTIYFGEGSWLTVV.

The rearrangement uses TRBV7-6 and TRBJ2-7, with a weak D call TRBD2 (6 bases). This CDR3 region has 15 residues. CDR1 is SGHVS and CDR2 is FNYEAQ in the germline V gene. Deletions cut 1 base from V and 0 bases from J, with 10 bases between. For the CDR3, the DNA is TGTGCCAGCAGCTTAGAGGACGGGAGCTCCTACGAGCAGTACTTC. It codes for CASSLEDGSSYEQYF.

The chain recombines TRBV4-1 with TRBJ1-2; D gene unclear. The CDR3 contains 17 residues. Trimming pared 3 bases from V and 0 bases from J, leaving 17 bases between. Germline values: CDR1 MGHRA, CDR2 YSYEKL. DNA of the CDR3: TGCGCCAGCAGCCAGATAGGACTGAGAAGAGCTAACTATGGCTACACCTTC. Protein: CASSQIGLRRANYGYTF.

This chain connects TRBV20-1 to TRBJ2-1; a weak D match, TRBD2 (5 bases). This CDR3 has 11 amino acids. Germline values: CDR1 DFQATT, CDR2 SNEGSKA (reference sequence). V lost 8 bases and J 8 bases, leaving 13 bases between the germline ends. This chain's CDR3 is CSPKGGDEQFF. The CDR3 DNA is TGCAGTCCAAAAGGAGGAGATGAGCAGTTCTTC.

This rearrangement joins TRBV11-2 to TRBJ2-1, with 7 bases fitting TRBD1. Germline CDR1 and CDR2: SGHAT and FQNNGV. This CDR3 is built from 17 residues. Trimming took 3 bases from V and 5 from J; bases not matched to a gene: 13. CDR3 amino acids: CASSFNSRDRIHNEQFF. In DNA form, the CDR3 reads TGTGCCAGCAGCTTCAACTCTCGGGACAGAATTCACAATGAGCAGTTCTTC. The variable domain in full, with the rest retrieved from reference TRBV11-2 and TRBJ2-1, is EAGVAQSPRYKIIEKRQSVAFWCNPISGHATLYWYQQILGQGPKLLIQFQNNGVVDDSQLPKDRFSAERLKGVDSTLKIQPAKLEDSAVYLCASSFNSRDRIHNEQFFGPGTRLTVL.

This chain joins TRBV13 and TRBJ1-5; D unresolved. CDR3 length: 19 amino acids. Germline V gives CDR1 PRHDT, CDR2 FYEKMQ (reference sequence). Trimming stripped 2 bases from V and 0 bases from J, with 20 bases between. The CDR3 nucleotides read TGTGCCAGCAGCTTACCTATTTACAGATCTAATTATAGCAATCAGCCCCAGCATTTT. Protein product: CASSLPIYRSNYSNQPQHF.

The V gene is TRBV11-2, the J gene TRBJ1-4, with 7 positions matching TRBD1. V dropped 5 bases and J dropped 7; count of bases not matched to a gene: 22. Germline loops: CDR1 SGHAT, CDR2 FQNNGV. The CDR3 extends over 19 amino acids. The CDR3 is CASSQIPGTASFEGEKLFF. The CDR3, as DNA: TGTGCCAGCAGCCAAATCCCCGGGACAGCATCTTTTGAGGGTGAAAAACTGTTTTTT.

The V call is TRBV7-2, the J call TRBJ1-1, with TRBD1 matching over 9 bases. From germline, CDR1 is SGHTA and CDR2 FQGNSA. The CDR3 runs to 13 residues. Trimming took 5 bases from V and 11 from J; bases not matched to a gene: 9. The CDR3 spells CASSPGQGSSAFF. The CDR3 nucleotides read TGTGCCAGCAGCCCAGGACAGGGGTCTTCGGCTTTCTTT.

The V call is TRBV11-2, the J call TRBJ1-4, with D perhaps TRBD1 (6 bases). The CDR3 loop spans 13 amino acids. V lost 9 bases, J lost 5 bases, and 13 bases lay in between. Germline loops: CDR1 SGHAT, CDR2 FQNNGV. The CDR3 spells CASSGRGNEKLFF. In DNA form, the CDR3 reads TGTGCCAGTAGCGGGAGGGGGAATGAAAAACTGTTTTTT.

CDR3 residues: CATSRDKGVLNYGYTF. The CDR3, as DNA: TGTGCCACCAGCAGAGATAAAGGGGTACTAAACTATGGCTACACCTTC. This chain links TRBV15 with TRBJ1-2; the D gene is possibly TRBD1 (5 bases). The CDR3 is 16 residues long. The ends were cut back, 0 bases at V and 2 bases at J, with 13 bases in the middle. Germline assignment: CDR1 LNHNV and CDR2 YYDKDF (reference sequence).

CDR3: CASGLVPGLFENNEQFF. CDR3 nucleotide sequence: TGTGCTAGTGGTTTGGTACCGGGGTTGTTCGAAAACAATGAGCAGTTCTTC. V gene TRBV12-5 combines with J gene TRBJ2-1; D might be TRBD2 (5 bases). Trimming stripped 0 bases from V and 5 bases from J, with 17 bases between. Germline V CDR1 and CDR2: LGHNT, FRNRAP. The CDR3 has 17 amino acids.

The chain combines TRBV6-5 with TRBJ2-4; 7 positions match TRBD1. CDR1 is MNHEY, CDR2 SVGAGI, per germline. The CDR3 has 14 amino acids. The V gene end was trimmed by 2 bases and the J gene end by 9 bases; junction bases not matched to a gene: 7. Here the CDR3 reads CASSYQDRPSIQYF. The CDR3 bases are TGTGCCAGCAGTTACCAGGACAGGCCTAGCATTCAGTACTTC.

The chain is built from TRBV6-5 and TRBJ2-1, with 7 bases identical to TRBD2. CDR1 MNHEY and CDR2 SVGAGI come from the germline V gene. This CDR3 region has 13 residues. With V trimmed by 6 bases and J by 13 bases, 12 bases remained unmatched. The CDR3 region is CASRAGLAGSQFF. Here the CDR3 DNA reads TGTGCCAGCAGAGCGGGACTTGCCGGTTCACAGTTCTTC.

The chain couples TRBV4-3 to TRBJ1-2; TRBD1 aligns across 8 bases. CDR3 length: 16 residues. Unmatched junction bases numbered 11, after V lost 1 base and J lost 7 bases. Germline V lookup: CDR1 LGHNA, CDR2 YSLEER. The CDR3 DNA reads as TGCGCCAGCAGCCAAGCAAGATCGACAGGGGCGGGTGGCTACACCTTC. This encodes CASSQARSTGAGGYTF.